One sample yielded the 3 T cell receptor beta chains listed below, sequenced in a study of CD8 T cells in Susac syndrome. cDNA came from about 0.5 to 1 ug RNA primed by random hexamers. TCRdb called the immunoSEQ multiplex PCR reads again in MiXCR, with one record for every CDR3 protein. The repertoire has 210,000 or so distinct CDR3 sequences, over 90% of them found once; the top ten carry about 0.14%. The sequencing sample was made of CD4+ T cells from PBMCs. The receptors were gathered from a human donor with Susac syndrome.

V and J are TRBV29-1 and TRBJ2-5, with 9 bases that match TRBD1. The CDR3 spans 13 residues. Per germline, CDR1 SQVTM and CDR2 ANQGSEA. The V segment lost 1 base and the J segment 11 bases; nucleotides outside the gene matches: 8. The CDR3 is CSVEGPDRGQQYF. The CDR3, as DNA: TGCAGCGTTGAAGGCCCGGACAGGGGCCAGCAGTACTTC.

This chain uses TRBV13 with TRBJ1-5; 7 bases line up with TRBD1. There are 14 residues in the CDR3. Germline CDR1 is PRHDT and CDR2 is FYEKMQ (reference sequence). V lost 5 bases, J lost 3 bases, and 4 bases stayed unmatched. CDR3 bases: TGTGCCAGCAGCAACAGGGGTTCCAATCAGCCCCAGCATTTT. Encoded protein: CASSNRGSNQPQHF.

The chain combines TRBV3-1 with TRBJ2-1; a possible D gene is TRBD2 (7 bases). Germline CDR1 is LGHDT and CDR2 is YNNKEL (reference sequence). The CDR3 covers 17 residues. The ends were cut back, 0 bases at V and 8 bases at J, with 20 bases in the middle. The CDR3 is CASSQDWLGGGYDEQFF. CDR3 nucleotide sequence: TGTGCCAGCAGCCAAGATTGGCTAGGGGGGGGATATGATGAGCAGTTCTTC.